This T cell receptor beta chain was sequenced during a study of T-cell reconstitution after alpha-beta-depleted transplantation in children. Study-wide results and caveats: Newly produced T cells mostly accounted for T-cell counts and diversity one year post-transplant.

This clonotype came up many times. Its matching antigen is unknown. It was with unique molecular identifiers that the TCRbeta library was prepared. TCRdb re-derived calls from the PCR reads in MiXCR, one entry per CDR3 protein. The sample lists 500,000 to 650,000 distinct CDR3 sequences, 10% to 15% seen once, with around 2.2% in the top ten. The receptor was derived from a male patient between 10 and 17 years old who had a stem cell transplant for acute myeloid leukemia, so the T cells may come from the graft donor. The starting material was PBMCs, mostly from graft donor cells, obtained 360 days after TCRalphabeta/CD19-depleted stem cell transplant.

The CDR3 DNA reads as TGCAGTGCTACCGACAGCAATTCACCCCTCCACTTT. Amino acid sequence: CSATDSNSPLHF. The chain employs TRBV20-1 and TRBJ1-6, with D maybe TRBD1 (5 bases). The CDR3 consists of 12 residues. V gave up 4 bases and J gave up 7 bases, with 8 bases separating them. Germline V lookup: CDR1 DFQATT, CDR2 SNEGSKA (reference sequence).